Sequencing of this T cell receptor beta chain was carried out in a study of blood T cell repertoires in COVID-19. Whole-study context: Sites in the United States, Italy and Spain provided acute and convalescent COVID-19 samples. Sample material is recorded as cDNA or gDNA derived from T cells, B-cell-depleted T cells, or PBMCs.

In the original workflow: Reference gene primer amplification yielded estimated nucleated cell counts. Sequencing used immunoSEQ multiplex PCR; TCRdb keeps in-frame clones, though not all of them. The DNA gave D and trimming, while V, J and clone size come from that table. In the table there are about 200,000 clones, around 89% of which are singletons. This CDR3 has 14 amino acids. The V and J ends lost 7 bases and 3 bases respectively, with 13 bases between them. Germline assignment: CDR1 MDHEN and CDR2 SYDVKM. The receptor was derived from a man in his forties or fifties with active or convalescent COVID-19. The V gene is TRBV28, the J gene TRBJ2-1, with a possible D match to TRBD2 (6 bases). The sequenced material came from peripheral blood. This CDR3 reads CASNLRLVYNEQFF. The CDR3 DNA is TGTGCCAGCAATCTTAGACTAGTCTACAATGAGCAGTTCTTC. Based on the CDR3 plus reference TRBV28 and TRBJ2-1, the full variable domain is DVKVTQSSRYLVKRTGEKVFLECVQDMDHENMFWYRQDPGLGLRLIYFSYDVKMKEKGDIPEGYSVSREKKERFSLILESASTNQTSMYLCASNLRLVYNEQFFGPGTRLTVL.